A single sample is the source of the 23 T cell receptor beta chains below, sequenced in a study of early T cells in non-severe SARS-CoV-2 infection. TCRdb redid the calling of the 5' RACE reads with MiXCR, one entry per CDR3 protein. The repertoire consists of 55,000 to 85,000 distinct CDR3 sequences, with 12% occurring once and the leading ten covering approximately 4.5%. The source material was whole blood. The origin of the receptors is an adult who was a healthcare worker with PCR-confirmed SARS-CoV-2 infection or an uninfected control (not recorded which).

This clonotype was picked up a small number of times. The chain combines TRBV9 with TRBJ2-2; TRBD1 might be the D (5 bases). The germline CDR1 and CDR2 sequences are SGDLS and YYNGEE. The CDR3 has 14 amino acids. V was trimmed by 0 bases and J by 6 bases, leaving 9 bases between them. As DNA, the CDR3 is TGTGCCAGCAGCGTAGACCAGGGTCCCGGGGAGCTGTTTTTT. This gives the protein CASSVDQGPGELFF.

In its sample, this clonotype was seen a few times. This chain joins TRBV6-2 or TRBV6-3 and TRBJ2-3, with 7 bases lining up with TRBD2. Unmatched junction bases numbered 12, after V lost 4 bases and J lost 2 bases. Germline assignment: CDR1 MNHEY and CDR2 SVGEGT. CDR3 length equals 17 residues. Here the CDR3 reads CASSWGVVAGATDTQYF. The CDR3 DNA sequence: TGTGCCAGCAGTTGGGGGGTGGTAGCGGGCGCCACAGATACGCAGTATTTT.

The chain couples TRBV5-1 to TRBJ2-7; 9 bases fit TRBD1. CDR3 length: 13 residues. The junction had 6 bases not matched to a gene; V was cut back by 6 bases and J by 5 bases. Germline CDR1 SGHRS, CDR2 YFSETQ. This chain's CDR3 is CASKPDRGDEQYF. Here the CDR3 DNA reads TGCGCCAGCAAACCGGACAGGGGAGACGAGCAGTACTTC.

Concerning this clonotype: Just one base apart from a much larger clone, this may be a read error. V and J are TRBV20-1 and TRBJ2-5; 7 bases agree with TRBD1. This CDR3 comprises 13 residues. Germline V lookup: CDR1 DFQATT, CDR2 SNEGSKA (reference sequence). The CDR3: CSAKPGQTLPGCF. The CDR3 DNA reads as TGCAGTGCTAAACCGGGACAGACACTCCCCGGGTGCTTC.

The genes are TRBV12-3 or TRBV12-4 and TRBJ1-5, with D uncertain. The CDR3 runs to 17 residues. V dropped 3 bases and J dropped 5 bases, with 20 bases sitting between them. The CDR3 protein is CASSFFGVHQADQPQHF. The DNA of the CDR3 is TGTGCCAGCAGTTTTTTCGGGGTTCATCAGGCGGATCAGCCCCAGCATTTT.

Only a few counts were recorded for this clonotype. This chain links TRBV9 with TRBJ2-3; D is unresolved. The germline gives CDR1 SGDLS, CDR2 YYNGEE. This CDR3 spans 13 amino acids. V dropped 3 bases and J dropped 2 bases, with 7 bases sitting between them. The CDR3 loop reads CASSEGLTDTQYF. The CDR3 nucleotides are TGTGCCAGCAGCGAAGGCCTCACAGATACGCAGTATTTT.

The chain links TRBV10-3 to TRBJ2-3; D possibly corresponds to TRBD1 (6 bases). The CDR3 covers 17 residues. From germline, CDR1 is ENHRY and CDR2 SYGVKD. The ends were cut back, 5 bases at V and 5 bases at J, with 23 bases in the middle. This chain's CDR3 is CAISNGQINGGRDTQYF. Here the CDR3 DNA reads TGTGCCATCAGTAATGGACAGATAAATGGTGGCCGAGATACGCAGTATTTT.

The sample holds many counts of this clonotype. The chain links TRBV2 to TRBJ2-3; D gene uncertain. The V and J ends lost 7 bases and 1 base respectively, with 12 bases between them. CDR3 length: 14 residues. CDR1 is SNHLY, CDR2 FYNNEI, per germline. As DNA, the CDR3 is TGTGCCAGCACCCCCGGGCTCCGCACAGATACGCAGTATTTT. It codes for CASTPGLRTDTQYF.

The chain joins TRBV7-2 to TRBJ1-5; D is possibly TRBD1 (5 bases). CDR1 SGHTA and CDR2 FQGNSA come from the germline V gene. The V end was cut by 5 bases, the J end by 5 bases, with 10 bases between. The CDR3 is made up of 13 amino acids. CDR3: CASSATRDQPQHF. The CDR3 nucleotides are TGTGCCAGCAGCGCTACCAGGGATCAGCCCCAGCATTTT.

This clonotype has just a few counts. The chain uses TRBV6-5 and TRBJ1-6; D may be TRBD1 (6 bases). The CDR3 spans 15 residues. Trimming removed 2 bases from V and 7 bases from J, with 12 bases in between. Germline V gene lookup returns CDR1 MNHEY and CDR2 SVGAGI. CDR3 sequence: CASSYTEGGNSPLHF. The DNA of the CDR3 is TGTGCCAGCAGTTACACCGAGGGGGGCAATTCACCCCTCCACTTT.

CDR3 protein: CASSLSGSVYNEQFF. The CDR3 DNA follows: TGTGCCAGCAGCTTGAGCGGGTCGGTTTACAATGAGCAGTTCTTC. V usage is TRBV5-8 and J usage is TRBJ2-1; D may be TRBD2 (6 bases). Trimming took 1 base from V and 4 from J, leaving 12 bases between them. CDR3 size: 15 residues. Germline-derived CDR1 and CDR2 are SGHTS and YDEGEE.

This clonotype appeared many times. The chain couples TRBV19 to TRBJ2-7; 10 bases are a match to TRBD1. Losses at the gene ends were 5 bases for V and 7 bases for J; bases not matched to a gene: 8. The length of the CDR3 is 14 residues. Germline-derived CDR1 and CDR2 are LNHDA and SQIVND (reference sequence). Written as DNA, the CDR3 is TGTGCCAGTAGTCCCGGGACAGGGGTGATTGAGCAGTACTTC. Translated, it gives CASSPGTGVIEQYF. The full variable domain, its missing parts supplied by reference TRBV19 and TRBJ2-7, is DGGITQSPKYLFRKEGQNVTLSCEQNLNHDAMYWYRQDPGQGLRLIYYSQIVNDFQKGDIAEGYSVSREKKESFPLTVTSAQKNPTAFYLCASSPGTGVIEQYFGPGTRLTVT.

To note about this clonotype: Just one base apart from a much larger clone, this may be a read error. The rearrangement links TRBV6-5 to TRBJ2-2; D remains ambiguous. This CDR3 has 15 residues. The germline CDR1 and CDR2 sequences are MNHEY and SVGAGI. Deletions cut 2 bases from V and 1 base from J, with 8 bases between. The DNA of the CDR3 is TGTGCCAGCAGTTACGGTCCGAAGAACACCGGGGAGCTGTTTTTT. Translating it yields CASSYGPKNTGELFF.

In its sample, this clonotype was seen a few times. This sequence joins TRBV3-1 and TRBJ2-7, with D possibly being TRBD1 or TRBD2 (5 bases each). CDR1 LGHDT and CDR2 YNNKEL come from the germline V gene (reference sequence). The V gene lost 0 bases and the J gene lost 5 bases, with 17 bases spanning the gap. This CDR3 contains 16 residues. The CDR3 DNA follows: TGTGCCAGCAGCCAAGATCCCCCGGGGCCGGGCAACGAGCAGTACTTC. This codes for CASSQDPPGPGNEQYF.

This clonotype was counted ten times or more. This chain uses TRBV6-1 with TRBJ1-2; D gene unclear. With 7 bases removed from V and 4 bases from J, the gap between germline ends came to 13 bases. CDR3 size: 13 residues. Germline V lookup: CDR1 MNHNS, CDR2 SASEGT. The CDR3 loop reads CASTSGPSYGYTF. CDR3 DNA: TGTGCCAGCACTAGCGGACCGAGCTATGGCTACACCTTC.

This clonotype was counted a few times. This chain connects TRBV29-1 to TRBJ2-3; D ambiguous. The V gene's germline CDR1 is SQVTM and CDR2 ANQGSEA. Trimming removed 4 bases at V and 0 bases at J, with 8 bases between. The CDR3 runs to 13 residues. The CDR3 sequence: CSVGSASTDTQYF. The CDR3 nucleotides are TGCAGCGTTGGGTCAGCTAGCACAGATACGCAGTATTTT.

This clonotype was seen at least ten times. This chain links TRBV7-6 with TRBJ2-7, with 9 bases matching TRBD1. J was trimmed by 7 bases and V by 5 bases; bases with no gene match: 9. The CDR3 is made up of 14 amino acids. CDR1 SGHVS and CDR2 FNYEAQ come from the germline V gene. This CDR3 is CASSPGTGPLEQYF. CDR3 nucleotide sequence: TGTGCCAGCAGCCCAGGGACAGGGCCTCTGGAGCAGTACTTC.

This clonotype is judged medium-sized. This sequence joins TRBV6-4 and TRBJ2-5; TRBD2 aligns across 11 bases. The CDR3 contains 15 residues. With V trimmed by 3 bases and J by 0 bases, 0 bases remained unmatched. Looked up from germline, CDR1 is MRHNA and CDR2 is SNTAGT. CDR3 protein: CASSELAGDQETQYF. Here the CDR3 DNA reads TGTGCCAGCAGTGAACTAGCGGGGGACCAAGAGACCCAGTACTTC.

The chain recombines TRBV6-5 with TRBJ1-1; D unclear. The germline CDR1 and CDR2 sequences are MNHEY and SVGAGI. Trimming stripped 5 bases from V and 7 bases from J, with 14 bases between. The CDR3 extends over 13 amino acids. CDR3 in amino acids: CASSRGEMIEAFF. CDR3 DNA sequence: TGTGCCAGCAGTCGTGGAGAAATGATTGAAGCTTTCTTT.

In its sample, this clonotype was seen many times. This chain connects TRBV5-5 to TRBJ1-2, with TRBD1 identical over 9 bases. In germline, CDR1 is SGHKS, CDR2 YYEKEE (reference sequence). The CDR3 runs to 15 residues. The ends lost 7 bases at V and 2 bases at J; junction bases unmatched: 9. The CDR3 here is CASAKQGAQNYGYTF. The DNA of the CDR3 is TGTGCCAGCGCCAAACAGGGGGCGCAGAACTATGGCTACACCTTC.

V and J are TRBV4-1 and TRBJ1-2; the match to TRBD1 covers 7 bases. The CDR3 is 15 amino acids. Germline values: CDR1 MGHRA, CDR2 YSYEKL. V lost 3 bases and J lost 4; bases outside the gene matches: 8. CDR3 nucleotides: TGCGCCAGCAGCCAGGAGGGACAGCCCCTCTATGGCTACACCTTC. It is translated as CASSQEGQPLYGYTF.

This clonotype was seen many times. This chain connects TRBV29-1 to TRBJ2-1; no reliable D call. The V gene lost 2 bases and the J gene lost 5 bases, with 7 bases spanning the gap. This CDR3 comprises 12 residues. The germline CDR1 and CDR2 sequences are SQVTM and ANQGSEA. The CDR3 loop is CSVERANNEQFF. Written as DNA, the CDR3 is TGCAGCGTTGAAAGGGCCAACAATGAGCAGTTCTTC.

A few counts support this clonotype. The chain joins TRBV7-3 to TRBJ2-7; D gene ambiguous. Germline assignment: CDR1 SGHTA and CDR2 FQGTGA. V was clipped by 0 bases and J by 0 bases, with 6 bases between them. The CDR3 runs 14 residues. The CDR3 region has the DNA TGTGCCAGCAGCTTAACGCATAGCTCCTACGAGCAGTACTTC. Translation gives CASSLTHSSYEQYF.